The 28 T cell receptor beta chains given below trace back to one sample, sequenced in a study of T-cell memory formation after mild COVID-19. TCRdb redid the calling of the 5' RACE reads with MiXCR, one entry per CDR3 protein. This sample has 400,000 to 500,000 distinct CDR3 sequences, with roughly 20% found just once. The sequenced sample consisted of PBMCs or a T cell subset sorted from them (not recorded which). The receptor source for this set is an adult woman who had mild COVID-19 (a few samples of this study predate the infection). Cell type and time point are not known.

The V gene is TRBV6-1, the J gene TRBJ2-5, with TRBD2 as a possible D gene (6 bases). The CDR3 contains 15 residues. Germline V CDR1 and CDR2: MNHNS, SASEGT. Between the trimmed V and J ends, which lost 5 bases and 2 bases, there was a span of 15 bases. DNA of the CDR3: TGTGCCAGCAGTAAGTCCCCGGGGGAACAAGAGACCCAGTACTTC. Translation gives CASSKSPGEQETQYF.

CDR3 loop: CASKLGSDYGYTF. The CDR3 nucleotides read TGTGCCAGTAAACTCGGGTCGGACTATGGCTACACCTTC. The V call is TRBV19, the J call TRBJ1-2; D is unclear. Germline V gene sequence: CDR1 LNHDA, CDR2 SQIVND (reference sequence). The V end was cut by 7 bases, the J end by 3 bases, with 12 bases between. This CDR3 comprises 13 residues.

This sequence joins TRBV5-1 and TRBJ2-7; TRBD2 matches at 11 bases. CDR3 length equals 14 residues. Germline V gives CDR1 SGHRS, CDR2 YFSETQ. V lost 3 bases and J lost 5; bases outside the gene matches: 4. CDR3 sequence (DNA): TGCGCCAGCAGCTCGGGACTAGCGGCCAACGAGCAGTACTTC. This translates into CASSSGLAANEQYF.

In its sample, this clonotype was seen a few times. The genes are TRBV7-6 and TRBJ2-5; maybe TRBD2 (5 bases). The CDR3 runs to 15 residues. From germline, CDR1 is SGHVS and CDR2 FNYEAQ. Trimming removed 3 bases from V and 5 bases from J, with 16 bases in between. CDR3 in amino acids: CASSLGVGIGETQYF. CDR3 nucleotides: TGTGCCAGCAGCTTGGGAGTAGGGATAGGGGAGACCCAGTACTTC.

The chain uses TRBV5-1 and TRBJ2-7, with D perhaps matching TRBD1 (6 bases). Germline CDR1 reads SGHRS; CDR2 reads YFSETQ. CDR3 length: 15 amino acids. V lost 0 bases to trimming and J lost 1 base, with 11 bases between them. In DNA, the CDR3 is TGCGCCAGCAGCTTGGTTTGGGGGCTATCCTACGAGCAGTACTTC. This encodes CASSLVWGLSYEQYF.

The chain uses TRBV29-1 and TRBJ2-7, with a possible D match to TRBD2 (5 bases). V dropped 4 bases and J dropped 3 bases, with 10 bases sitting between them. This CDR3 has 12 amino acids. Germline lookup yields CDR1 SQVTM and CDR2 ANQGSEA. The CDR3 here is CSVGTEYYEQYF. CDR3 DNA sequence: TGCAGCGTTGGGACTGAATACTACGAGCAGTACTTC.

This clonotype was counted only a few times. This chain connects TRBV24-1 to TRBJ1-6; D remains unclear. This CDR3 contains 14 residues. CDR1 is KGHDR and CDR2 is SFDVKD in the germline V gene. V shed 5 bases and J shed 0 bases, with 4 bases lying between them. CDR3 sequence: CATSASSYNSPLHF. The CDR3 DNA reads as TGTGCCACCAGTGCGAGCTCCTATAATTCACCCCTCCACTTT.

The table lists this clonotype with a few counts. The chain's CDR3 is CASAGGPTGELFF. Written as DNA, the CDR3 is TGCGCCAGCGCGGGAGGTCCCACCGGGGAGCTGTTTTTT. The chain couples TRBV5-1 to TRBJ2-2; 8 bases map to TRBD2. This CDR3 spans 13 amino acids. The germline V gene encodes CDR1 SGHRS and CDR2 YFSETQ. V lost 7 bases, J lost 4 bases, and 3 bases stayed unmatched.

The chain is built from TRBV4-1 and TRBJ1-1; 7 bases map to TRBD1. Per the germline V gene, CDR1 is MGHRA and CDR2 is YSYEKL. This CDR3 has 16 amino acids. Trimming took 0 bases from V and 0 from J; bases not matched to a gene: 4. The CDR3 is CASSQDPGGLNTEAFF. The CDR3 bases are TGCGCCAGCAGCCAAGATCCAGGGGGACTGAACACTGAAGCTTTCTTT.

The chain joins TRBV19 to TRBJ2-6; no clear D. Germline CDR1 reads LNHDA; CDR2 reads SQIVND (reference sequence). Trimming shortened V by 5 bases and J by 0 bases, and 11 bases separated the two germline ends. The CDR3 has 16 amino acids. CDR3: CASSQGSSSGANVLTF. The CDR3 coding sequence is TGTGCCAGTAGTCAAGGCAGTTCCTCTGGGGCCAACGTCCTGACTTTC. Full variable domain (rest looked up from reference TRBV19 and TRBJ2-6): DGGITQSPKYLFRKEGQNVTLSCEQNLNHDAMYWYRQDPGQGLRLIYYSQIVNDFQKGDIAEGYSVSREKKESFPLTVTSAQKNPTAFYLCASSQGSSSGANVLTFGAGSRLTVL.

The chain couples TRBV15 to TRBJ2-7, with no clear D. The V gene lost 5 bases and the J gene lost 4 bases, with 15 bases spanning the gap. This CDR3 has 14 residues. Germline V gives CDR1 LNHNV, CDR2 YYDKDF (reference sequence). The CDR3 DNA reads as TGTGCCACCAGCTCTCGAGAGGCAAATTACGAGCAGTACTTC. As protein: CATSSREANYEQYF.

The rearrangement uses TRBV24-1 and TRBJ2-4; D is uncertain. The V end was cut by 4 bases, the J end by 0 bases, with 3 bases between. The CDR3 length is 13 residues. Germline values: CDR1 KGHDR, CDR2 SFDVKD. The CDR3 DNA reads TGTGCCACCAGTGACGGAGCCAAAAACATTCAGTACTTC. As protein: CATSDGAKNIQYF.

On this clonotype itself: At one of its ends the junction is not consistent with the germline gene, which may arise from a read error. The J gene is TRBJ1-1, the V gene TRBV7-2; D possibly corresponds to TRBD1 (6 bases). Germline assignment: CDR1 SGHTA and CDR2 FQGNSA. CDR3 size: 14 residues. The CDR3 protein is CASSRESGGREVHF. The DNA of the CDR3 is TGTGCCAGCAGCCGAGAGAGCGGGGGGCGCGAAGTACACTTT.

This clonotype was recorded at least ten times. The CDR3 is CASSEDGYEQYF. The CDR3 DNA is TGTGCCAGCAGTGAGGACGGCTACGAGCAGTACTTC. The V call is TRBV2, the J call TRBJ2-7; no reliable D call. Germline V gives CDR1 SNHLY, CDR2 FYNNEI. V lost 3 bases, J lost 3 bases, and 6 bases lay in between. The CDR3 totals 12 residues.

The J gene is TRBJ1-4, the V gene TRBV5-1; D is unresolved. Germline-derived CDR1 and CDR2 are SGHRS and YFSETQ. The length of the CDR3 is 14 residues. The V end lost 3 bases, the J end lost 2 bases, and 8 bases lay between the germline ends. This CDR3 is CASSSDSTNEKLFF. CDR3 nucleotides: TGCGCCAGCAGCTCCGACTCGACTAATGAAAAACTGTTTTTT.

This rearrangement joins TRBV11-2 to TRBJ2-3; D is unresolved. The V gene lost 5 bases and the J gene lost 5 bases, with 11 bases spanning the gap. This CDR3 contains 13 residues. Germline V gene lookup returns CDR1 SGHAT and CDR2 FQNNGV. CDR3 region: CASSPSTGDTQYF. CDR3 sequence (DNA): TGTGCCAGCAGCCCATCGACGGGAGATACGCAGTATTTT.

CDR3 in DNA: TGTGCCAGCAGGGGGGGAGGGTACAATGAGCAGTTCTTC. It yields the protein CASRGGGYNEQFF. The V gene is TRBV6-6, the J gene TRBJ2-1; 7 bases are shared with TRBD2. V gave up 6 bases and J gave up 4 bases; unmatched junction bases: 3. This CDR3 is 13 amino acids long. Looked up from germline, CDR1 is MNHNY and CDR2 is SVGAGI (reference sequence).

The chain recombines TRBV4-1 with TRBJ2-1, with D uncertain. Germline CDR1 is MGHRA and CDR2 is YSYEKL. V was cut by 0 bases and J by 9 bases, with 9 bases left in between. The CDR3 totals 13 residues. The CDR3 spells CASSQDQWGEQFF. The CDR3 coding sequence is TGCGCCAGCAGCCAAGATCAGTGGGGTGAGCAGTTCTTC.

In this sample, this clonotype turned up a few times. This sequence joins TRBV6-2 or TRBV6-3 and TRBJ2-5; TRBD2 matches 8 bases. CDR1 and CDR2 (germline): MNHEY, SVGEGT. CDR3 length equals 15 residues. The ends lost 4 bases at V and 4 bases at J; junction bases unmatched: 8. The CDR3 spells CASSSPSGSRETQYF. CDR3 nucleotide sequence: TGTGCCAGCAGTTCCCCAAGCGGGAGTCGAGAGACCCAGTACTTC.

This clonotype turned up a few times. V is TRBV6-5 and J is TRBJ2-2, with 14 bases that match TRBD2. Germline trimming cut 6 bases from V and 7 bases from J; bases unmatched to any gene: 4. Per the germline V gene, CDR1 is MNHEY and CDR2 is SVGAGI. This CDR3 is built from 15 residues. The CDR3 loop reads CASRPGLAGVGELFF. In nucleotides, the CDR3 is TGTGCCAGCAGACCGGGACTAGCGGGAGTCGGGGAGCTGTTTTTT.

This clonotype was found a few times. This chain connects TRBV5-1 to TRBJ2-3; D gene ambiguous. Germline CDR1 SGHRS, CDR2 YFSETQ. V lost 7 bases and J lost 0, with 9 bases in between. The CDR3 contains 13 residues. CDR3 sequence (DNA): TGCGCCAGCGATCACGGGAGCACAGATACGCAGTATTTT. This encodes CASDHGSTDTQYF.

This clonotype appeared a few times. This chain links TRBV6-5 with TRBJ1-5; D not certain. V was cut by 6 bases and J by 4 bases, with 10 bases left in between. The CDR3 covers 13 residues. Looked up from germline, CDR1 is MNHEY and CDR2 is SVGAGI. DNA for the CDR3: TGTGCCAGCAGCCTCCATCAGAATCAGCCCCAGCATTTT. It encodes CASSLHQNQPQHF.

The rearrangement links TRBV30 to TRBJ2-1; TRBD2 is a possible D gene (6 bases). There are 15 residues in the CDR3. Germline-derived CDR1 and CDR2 are GTSNPN and SVGIG (reference sequence). With 1 base removed from V and 9 bases from J, the gap between germline ends came to 19 bases. The CDR3 nucleotides are TGTGCCTGGAGTGATCTAGCGTTCCGGGGTGTTGAGCAGTTCTTC. Protein product: CAWSDLAFRGVEQFF.

This clonotype has ten or more counts. V and J are TRBV11-2 and TRBJ2-7; 9 positions agree with TRBD2. The ends lost 5 bases at V and 4 bases at J; junction bases unmatched: 6. This CDR3 comprises 14 residues. Per germline, CDR1 SGHAT and CDR2 FQNNGV. CDR3 amino acids: CASSEAGGSYEQYF. The CDR3, as DNA: TGTGCCAGCAGCGAAGCGGGAGGTAGTTACGAGCAGTACTTC.

This clonotype showed up many times. The chain carries TRBV7-9 and TRBJ2-2; D not certain. The CDR3 totals 17 residues. The germline V and J ends were trimmed by 5 bases and 0 bases, with 16 bases remaining between them. CDR1 is SEHNR and CDR2 is FQNEAQ in the germline V gene (reference sequence). The CDR3 sequence is CASSHSFRAPNTGELFF. CDR3 sequence (DNA): TGTGCCAGCAGCCACTCCTTCCGGGCCCCGAACACCGGGGAGCTGTTTTTT.

This chain uses TRBV12-3 or TRBV12-4 with TRBJ2-1, with 12 bases matching TRBD2. This CDR3 contains 17 residues. With V trimmed by 5 bases and J by 7 bases, 12 bases remained unmatched. The chain's CDR3 is CASSPYSLAGGKNEQFF. CDR3 sequence (DNA): TGTGCCAGCAGTCCATACTCACTAGCGGGAGGCAAGAATGAGCAGTTCTTC.

The chain couples TRBV3-1 to TRBJ1-2; D is uncertain. Germline V lookup: CDR1 LGHDT, CDR2 YNNKEL (reference sequence). The ends were cut back, 4 bases at V and 0 bases at J, with 12 bases in the middle. The CDR3 runs to 15 residues. The CDR3 bases are TGTGCCAGCAGCCCACCCCTAGCATCTAACTATGGCTACACCTTC. Translation gives CASSPPLASNYGYTF.

This clonotype was counted many times. V and J are TRBV20-1 and TRBJ2-6; TRBD1 aligns across 7 bases. Per germline, CDR1 DFQATT and CDR2 SNEGSKA (reference sequence). The CDR3 is made up of 15 amino acids. V was pared by 6 bases and J by 0 bases, with 5 bases of the junction left unmatched. The CDR3 is CSARDSLSGANVLTF. The CDR3 nucleotides are TGCAGTGCCCGGGACAGCCTCTCTGGGGCCAACGTCCTGACTTTC.